This entry lists 2 T cell receptor beta chains sequenced from one sample in a study of early T cells in non-severe SARS-CoV-2 infection. In TCRdb, the 5' RACE reads were re-called with MiXCR into one record per CDR3 protein. The sample has about 52,000 distinct CDR3 sequences, 8% to 9% seen once. The sequencing sample was made of whole blood. These receptors were collected from an adult who was a healthcare worker with PCR-confirmed SARS-CoV-2 infection or an uninfected control (not recorded which).

The genes are TRBV2 and TRBJ2-7, with TRBD1 matching over 8 bases. Looked up from germline, CDR1 is SNHLY and CDR2 is FYNNEI. The V segment lost 0 bases and the J segment 2 bases; nucleotides outside the gene matches: 9. The length of the CDR3 is 17 residues. Here the CDR3 DNA reads TGTGCCAGCAGTGAAGCCCCGGACAGGGATGGCCCCTACGAGCAGTACTTC. As protein: CASSEAPDRDGPYEQYF.

This clonotype was seen repeatedly, ten times or more. The chain couples TRBV6-5 to TRBJ1-6; no definite D call. The CDR3 is 14 amino acids. V was clipped by 7 bases and J by 4 bases, with 11 bases between them. CDR1 MNHEY and CDR2 SVGAGI come from the germline V gene. The CDR3 DNA sequence: TGTGCCAGCAAGGCCCGAGAATATAATTCACCCCTCCACTTT. It specifies CASKAREYNSPLHF.